The 10 T cell receptor beta chains presented below share a single source sample, sequenced in a study of blood T cell repertoires in COVID-19. Sequencing was performed with immunoSEQ multiplex PCR; in TCRdb, only in-frame clones are kept and a portion is missing. This table holds 70,000 to 100,000 clones, roughly 90% found once. Input material: peripheral blood. These TCRs come from a man in his forties or fifties with COVID-19, enrolled during active disease.

The chain links TRBV30 to TRBJ2-4, with D tentatively TRBD2 (5 bases). V was clipped by 0 bases and J by 1 base, with 10 bases between them. The germline gives CDR1 GTSNPN, CDR2 SVGIG (reference sequence). This CDR3 comprises 15 residues. The chain's CDR3 is CAWSVGTGAKNIQYF. The CDR3, as DNA: TGTGCCTGGAGTGTAGGAACGGGGGCCAAAAACATTCAGTACTTC.

The chain links TRBV19 to TRBJ1-1; TRBD1 is a possible D gene (6 bases). V was clipped by 6 bases and J by 0 bases, with 8 bases between them. The CDR3 sequence is 13 residues long. The germline gives CDR1 LNHDA, CDR2 SQIVND (reference sequence). The CDR3, as DNA: TGTGCCAGTAGCCGGACAGTGAACACTGAAGCTTTCTTT. Translation gives CASSRTVNTEAFF.

V is TRBV2 and J is TRBJ1-3; D may be TRBD1 (6 bases). The CDR3 totals 15 residues. Trimming stripped 4 bases from V and 2 bases from J, with 12 bases between. Germline CDR1 and CDR2: SNHLY and FYNNEI. CDR3 region: CASSGQGRTGNTIYF. The CDR3 DNA follows: TGTGCCAGCAGTGGGCAGGGGAGAACTGGAAACACCATATATTTT.

The gene calls are TRBV27 and TRBJ1-4; possible D gene TRBD1, 5 bases. Germline V gives CDR1 MNHEY, CDR2 SMNVEV (reference sequence). V was shortened by 5 bases and J by 10 bases, with 11 bases between the two germline ends. This CDR3 is built from 12 residues. The CDR3 reads CASSRDRGKLFF. The CDR3 DNA sequence: TGTGCCAGCAGTCGAGATAGGGGAAAACTGTTTTTT.

V and J are TRBV5-1 and TRBJ2-7; the D gene is possibly TRBD2 (6 bases). This CDR3 is built from 14 residues. CDR1 and CDR2 (germline): SGHRS, YFSETQ. V was trimmed by 3 bases and J by 3 bases, leaving 13 bases between them. The CDR3, as DNA: TGCGCCAGCAGCTCCCAGGCGGGAAGCTACGAGCAGTACTTC. Protein: CASSSQAGSYEQYF.

The V gene is TRBV7-9, the J gene TRBJ2-6; TRBD1 is a possible D gene (6 bases). Trimming took off 4 bases at V and 4 bases at J, with 8 bases between the two ends. Germline V gives CDR1 SEHNR, CDR2 FQNEAQ (reference sequence). The CDR3 runs 14 residues. The CDR3 DNA is TGTGCCAGCAGCTACAGGGCCGGGGCCAACGTCCTGACTTTC. It encodes CASSYRAGANVLTF.

This clone was counted between two and nine times. The chain combines TRBV7-6 with TRBJ1-4, with TRBD1 identical over 7 bases. The CDR3 spans 15 residues. V lost 6 bases and J lost 5; bases outside the gene matches: 9. The germline V gene encodes CDR1 SGHVS and CDR2 FNYEAQ. CDR3 DNA sequence: TGTGCCAGCAGTCTCGGACAGGTGTTAAATGAAAAACTGTTTTTT. Translating gives CASSLGQVLNEKLFF.

This chain links TRBV3-1 (or the pseudogene TRBV3-2) with TRBJ2-6; 9 bases match TRBD1. The V segment lost 5 bases and the J segment 0 bases; nucleotides outside the gene matches: 2. Germline CDR1 reads LGHDT; CDR2 reads YNNKEL (reference sequence). CDR3 size: 16 residues. The CDR3 loop is CASSATGGSGANVLTF. The CDR3 region has the DNA TGTGCCAGCAGCGCGACAGGGGGCTCTGGGGCCAACGTCCTGACTTTC.

The chain links TRBV6-5 to TRBJ2-2, with D possibly TRBD2 on 5 matching bases. The CDR3 covers 14 residues. CDR1 MNHEY and CDR2 SVGAGI come from the germline V gene. Trimming stripped 6 bases from V and 4 bases from J, with 12 bases between. The CDR3 bases are TGTGCCAGCAGACACCGTGGGAGCACCGGGGAGCTGTTTTTT. As protein: CASRHRGSTGELFF.

The CDR3 region has the DNA TGTGCCTGGAGTGGACTAACCTACAATGAGCAGTTCTTC. The encoded protein is CAWSGLTYNEQFF. This chain joins TRBV30 and TRBJ2-1; D might be TRBD2 (5 bases). The germline V and J ends were trimmed by 1 base and 2 bases, with 6 bases remaining between them. Germline V gene sequence: CDR1 GTSNPN, CDR2 SVGIG (reference sequence). The CDR3 has 13 residues.